One sample yielded the 29 T cell receptor beta chains listed below, sequenced in a study of blood T cell repertoires in COVID-19 (dated by TCRdb to the early 2020s). Library construction relied on the immunoSEQ multiplex PCR assay. In its TCRdb copy, this immuneACCESS table keeps in-frame sequences only and misses some clones. Where compared with another copy, unresolved V genes explain less than half of these, and the others have no known cause. This sample holds tens of thousands of clones; 88% were observed only once. The top ten hold roughly 4.6% of the sample. Input material: peripheral blood. The receptors derive from a human donor in a cohort sampled during active COVID-19.

The genes are TRBV28 and TRBJ2-7; a weak D match, TRBD2 (5 bases). CDR1 and CDR2 (germline): MDHEN, SYDVKM. The CDR3 runs 11 residues. V gave up 8 bases and J gave up 5 bases, with 10 bases separating them. CDR3 sequence reads: CASEGNHEQYF. DNA for the CDR3: TGTGCCAGCGAGGGAAATCACGAGCAGTACTTC.

This clone has only a few counts. The chain has TRBV5-6 and TRBJ1-3, with no clear D. CDR1 is SGHDT and CDR2 is YYEEEE in the germline V gene. Trimming left V 1 base short and J 3 bases short, with 14 bases between. This CDR3 is built from 16 residues. In DNA form, the CDR3 reads TGTGCCAGCAGCTTGTCAGTTCTCCTTGTTGGAAACACCATATATTTT. Translation gives CASSLSVLLVGNTIYF.

The V and J genes are TRBV30 and TRBJ2-7, with 12 bases aligning to TRBD2. The V gene's germline CDR1 is GTSNPN and CDR2 SVGIG (reference sequence). CDR3 length: 15 residues. The ends lost 0 bases at V and 6 bases at J; junction bases unmatched: 6. In DNA, the CDR3 is TGTGCCTGGAGTGTAAGGCTAGCGGGAGGGGGCGAGCAGTACTTC. Its translation is CAWSVRLAGGGEQYF.

V and J are TRBV18 and TRBJ2-5; possible D gene TRBD2, 6 bases. The germline CDR1 and CDR2 sequences are KGHSH and LQKENI. V was cut by 3 bases and J by 0 bases, with 8 bases left in between. The CDR3 extends over 14 amino acids. CDR3 nucleotides: TGTGCCAGCTCACCGGGGGGAAACCAAGAGACCCAGTACTTC. Its translation is CASSPGGNQETQYF.

In the case of this clone: This sample includes further DNA sequences coding for the same CDR3. The chain links TRBV6-5 to TRBJ1-3; TRBD1 matches 9 bases. V gave up 3 bases and J gave up 7 bases; unmatched junction bases: 1. From germline, CDR1 is MNHEY and CDR2 SVGAGI. The CDR3 contains 13 residues. CDR3 coding DNA: TGTGCCAGCAGTTATGACAGGGGGAACACCATATATTTT. It codes for CASSYDRGNTIYF.

J is TRBJ2-2 and V is TRBV5-6, with 13 bases matching TRBD2. Germline V CDR1 and CDR2: SGHDT, YYEEEE. This CDR3 is built from 17 residues. The V segment lost 0 bases and the J segment 5 bases; nucleotides outside the gene matches: 4. The CDR3 spells CASSLAGLAGVTGELFF. The CDR3 bases are TGTGCCAGCAGCTTGGCCGGACTAGCGGGGGTAACCGGGGAGCTGTTTTTT.

The chain has TRBV2 and TRBJ1-4, with 8 bases lining up with TRBD1. Germline CDR1 is SNHLY and CDR2 is FYNNEI. The CDR3 runs to 17 residues. V lost 1 base and J lost 1; bases outside the gene matches: 5. The CDR3 DNA sequence: TGTGCCAGCAGTGAAGGCGACAGGGGCAAAACTAATGAAAAACTGTTTTTT. Translating it yields CASSEGDRGKTNEKLFF. Variable domain in full (rest from reference TRBV2 and TRBJ1-4): EPEVTQTPSHQVTQMGQEVILRCVPISNHLYFYWYRQILGQKVEFLVSFYNNEISEKSEIFDDQFSVERPDGSNFTLKIRSTKLEDSAMYFCASSEGDRGKTNEKLFFGSGTQLSVL.

The chain carries TRBV5-1 and TRBJ2-1; 9 nucleotides line up with TRBD2. The CDR3 extends over 14 amino acids. After removal of 0 bases from V and 8 bases from J, the junction contained 3 bases not matched to a gene. The germline CDR1 and CDR2 sequences are SGHRS and YFSETQ. The DNA for the CDR3 is TGCGCCAGCAGCTTGGGATTAGCGGGAGATGAGCAGTTCTTC. It is translated as CASSLGLAGDEQFF.

The V call is TRBV24-1, the J call TRBJ2-2; 10 bases agree with TRBD2. CDR1 and CDR2 from the germline V gene are KGHDR and SFDVKD. V gave up 4 bases and J gave up 0 bases; unmatched junction bases: 7. CDR3 length: 18 amino acids. DNA for the CDR3: TGTGCCACCAGTGAAGGGGGACTAGCGAGCGCGAACACCGGGGAGCTGTTTTTT. This gives the protein CATSEGGLASANTGELFF.

For the CDR3, the DNA is TGTGCCAGCAGTTTTATAGCGGCCACAGATACGCAGTATTTT. Translating gives CASSFIAATDTQYF. J is TRBJ2-3 and V is TRBV27; the D gene is possibly TRBD2 (6 bases). Between the trimmed V and J ends, which lost 3 bases and 2 bases, there was a span of 9 bases. Germline V gene lookup returns CDR1 MNHEY and CDR2 SMNVEV (reference sequence). The CDR3 length is 14 residues.

The rearrangement joins TRBV6-6 to TRBJ1-2; TRBD1 agrees at 8 bases. This CDR3 has 16 amino acids. The germline gives CDR1 MNHNY, CDR2 SVGAGI (reference sequence). J gave up 3 bases and V 5 bases, and 11 bases lay outside the gene matches. The CDR3, as DNA: TGTGCCAGCAGTCGGGACAGGCCGACCCCGTACTATGGCTACACCTTC. Protein: CASSRDRPTPYYGYTF.

The chain couples TRBV5-1 to TRBJ2-2, with D possibly TRBD2 on 6 matching bases. Germline CDR1 is SGHRS and CDR2 is YFSETQ. This CDR3 contains 14 residues. V gave up 3 bases and J gave up 4 bases, with 10 bases separating them. CDR3 amino acids: CASSSLALTGELFF. The CDR3 DNA reads as TGCGCCAGCAGCTCTCTAGCGCTCACCGGGGAGCTGTTTTTT. The complete variable domain, with remaining parts taken from reference TRBV5-1 and TRBJ2-2, reads KAGVTQTPRYLIKTRGQQVTLSCSPISGHRSVSWYQQTPGQGLQFLFEYFSETQRNKGNFPGRFSGRQFSNSRSEMNVSTLELGDSALYLCASSSLALTGELFFGEGSRLTVL.

The chain couples TRBV18 to TRBJ2-7; D gene unclear. Germline assignment: CDR1 KGHSH and CDR2 LQKENI. The CDR3 extends over 14 amino acids. Deletions cut 0 bases from V and 5 bases from J, with 11 bases between. DNA of the CDR3: TGTGCCAGCTCACCACCGGCCGGGTCCAACGAGCAGTACTTC. The encoded protein is CASSPPAGSNEQYF.

This clone was observed a handful of times. This chain joins TRBV27 and TRBJ2-7, with D uncertain. Looked up from germline, CDR1 is MNHEY and CDR2 is SMNVEV (reference sequence). The CDR3 loop spans 15 amino acids. Deletions cut 1 base from V and 4 bases from J, with 14 bases between. DNA for the CDR3: TGTGCCAGCAGTTTATTCCACAGTAGTATTTACGAGCAGTACTTC. Translating it yields CASSLFHSSIYEQYF.

The V call is TRBV7-8, the J call TRBJ2-4, with a possible D match to TRBD2 (6 bases). V lost 0 bases, J lost 1 base, and 16 bases lay in between. This CDR3 has 18 residues. The germline gives CDR1 SGHVS, CDR2 FQNEAQ. The CDR3 sequence is CASSLAQWRVGAKNIQYF. The CDR3 nucleotides are TGTGCCAGCAGCTTAGCGCAATGGAGGGTCGGGGCCAAAAACATTCAGTACTTC.

This clone was picked up a small number of times. The rearrangement links TRBV5-6 to TRBJ1-2; 7 bases line up with TRBD1. The CDR3 totals 15 residues. CDR1 is SGHDT, CDR2 YYEEEE, per germline. Losses at the gene ends were 5 bases for V and 3 bases for J; bases not matched to a gene: 10. DNA for the CDR3: TGTGCCAGCAGTCCCCAGGGGGGTCTCGACTATGGCTACACCTTC. Amino acid sequence: CASSPQGGLDYGYTF. Complete variable domain (other parts from reference TRBV5-6 and TRBJ1-2): DAGVTQSPTHLIKTRGQQVTLRCSPKSGHDTVSWYQQALGQGPQFIFQYYEEEERQRGNFPDRFSGHQFPNYSSELNVNALLLGDSALYLCASSPQGGLDYGYTFGSGTRLTVV.

The chain carries TRBV7-2 and TRBJ2-3; D is possibly TRBD2 (6 bases). Between the trimmed V and J ends, which lost 5 bases and 4 bases, there was a span of 16 bases. The CDR3 runs to 15 residues. CDR1 SGHTA and CDR2 FQGNSA come from the germline V gene. This CDR3 is CASSPSAEPSDTQYF. CDR3 sequence (DNA): TGTGCCAGCAGCCCTAGCGCAGAGCCGTCAGATACGCAGTATTTT.

The V call is TRBV5-4, the J call TRBJ2-4; D unresolved. The CDR3 spans 16 residues. The germline CDR1 and CDR2 sequences are SGHNT and YYREEE (reference sequence). V lost 4 bases and J 6 bases, leaving 20 bases between the germline ends. The CDR3, as DNA: TGTGCCAGCAGCCGGTCCCGTCATGGTTCCCTAAACATTCAGTACTTC. This translates into CASSRSRHGSLNIQYF.

CDR3 bases: TGTGCCAGCAGCTTAGTCCTAGCGGGGGTCACAGATACGCAGTATTTT. It translates to CASSLVLAGVTDTQYF. The V gene is TRBV11-2, the J gene TRBJ2-3, with TRBD2 matching 10 bases. The CDR3 is 16 amino acids. V shed 1 base, J shed 2 bases, and the junction held 3 bases outside the gene matches. Germline values: CDR1 SGHAT, CDR2 FQNNGV.

The table lists this clone with a count of one. The chain is built from TRBV5-1 and TRBJ2-3; 8 nucleotides match TRBD1. This CDR3 spans 13 amino acids. Trimming removed 8 bases from V and 6 bases from J; junction bases left unmatched: 8. Germline CDR1 reads SGHRS; CDR2 reads YFSETQ. The CDR3 region has the DNA TGCGCCAGGAGACAGGGGAAAATCGATACGCAGTATTTT. This codes for CARRQGKIDTQYF.

The chain carries TRBV29-1 and TRBJ1-1; 7 nucleotides align to TRBD1. Germline V gene data show CDR1 as SQVTM and CDR2 as ANQGSEA. The CDR3 has 13 residues. Unmatched junction bases numbered 2, after V lost 4 bases and J lost 0 bases. CDR3 DNA: TGCAGCGTTGGGGGGACAGTGAACACTGAAGCTTTCTTT. It is translated as CSVGGTVNTEAFF.

The V gene is TRBV7-9, the J gene TRBJ1-1, with no clear D. The CDR3 sequence is 14 residues long. Trimming cost V 6 bases and J 4 bases, with 15 bases left between them. From germline, CDR1 is SEHNR and CDR2 FQNEAQ (reference sequence). This CDR3 reads CASRPSGFPTEAFF. For the CDR3, the DNA is TGTGCCAGCAGACCATCCGGGTTCCCCACTGAAGCTTTCTTT.

This clone appeared once. The rearrangement links TRBV4-1 to TRBJ2-1; TRBD2 aligns across 9 bases. CDR1 is MGHRA and CDR2 is YSYEKL in the germline V gene. The CDR3 has 15 amino acids. V shed 5 bases, J shed 4 bases, and the junction held 6 bases outside the gene matches. CDR3 region: CASSSRLAEYNEQFF. The CDR3 bases are TGCGCCAGCAGCTCCCGACTAGCGGAGTACAATGAGCAGTTCTTC.

This clone was recorded once. V is TRBV4-3 and J is TRBJ2-5; TRBD2 matches 8 bases. Trimming took 2 bases from V and 5 from J; bases not matched to a gene: 16. The CDR3 totals 18 residues. In germline, CDR1 is LGHNA, CDR2 YSLEER. The CDR3 nucleotides read TGCGCCAGCAGCCAATATGGGCTAGCGGCCACGGGGGGGGAGACCCAGTACTTC. This codes for CASSQYGLAATGGETQYF.

The V gene is TRBV29-1, the J gene TRBJ2-7; no clear D gene. Germline values: CDR1 SQVTM, CDR2 ANQGSEA. Between the trimmed V and J ends, which lost 1 base and 1 base, there was a span of 11 bases. There are 14 residues in the CDR3. CDR3 sequence reads: CSVEVPDKSYEQYF. The CDR3 DNA is TGCAGCGTTGAAGTCCCCGACAAGTCCTACGAGCAGTACTTC.

V and J are TRBV9 and TRBJ1-2; D not resolved. The CDR3 is 14 residues long. Deletions cut 2 bases from V and 2 bases from J, with 10 bases between. In germline, CDR1 is SGDLS, CDR2 YYNGEE. The CDR3 DNA sequence: TGTGCCAGCAGCGTTCGTCTACGGAACTATGGCTACACCTTC. It encodes CASSVRLRNYGYTF.

The chain employs TRBV28 and TRBJ1-1, with D possibly TRBD1 on 5 matching bases. The germline gives CDR1 MDHEN, CDR2 SYDVKM. V was pared by 4 bases and J by 11 bases, with 20 bases between. This CDR3 has 14 residues. The CDR3 coding sequence is TGTGCCAGCAGTTCCCTTGGAGGGGCCGTACGGGCTTTCTTT. As protein: CASSSLGGAVRAFF.

The rearrangement joins TRBV30 to TRBJ2-5; 7 nucleotides agree with TRBD1. The CDR3 has 12 residues. Germline CDR1 is GTSNPN and CDR2 is SVGIG (reference sequence). The J segment lost 6 bases and the V segment lost 6 bases, leaving 7 bases of the junction unmatched. The CDR3 here is CACRGQTKTQYF. CDR3 bases: TGTGCCTGCCGGGGACAGACGAAGACCCAGTACTTC. Full variable domain (missing parts from reference TRBV30 and TRBJ2-5): SQTIHQWPATLVQPVGSPLSLECTVEGTSNPNLYWYRQAAGRGLQLLFYSVGIGQISSEVPQNLSASRPQDRQFILSSKKLLLSDSGFYLCACRGQTKTQYFGPGTRLLVL.

The CDR3: CASATGLLNYGYTF. CDR3 in DNA: TGTGCCAGCGCTACGGGTTTGCTAAACTATGGCTACACCTTC. The rearrangement links TRBV6-5 to TRBJ1-2; D not resolved. The germline V gene has CDR1 MNHEY and CDR2 SVGAGI. V dropped 8 bases and J dropped 2 bases, with 15 bases sitting between them. The CDR3 contains 14 residues.